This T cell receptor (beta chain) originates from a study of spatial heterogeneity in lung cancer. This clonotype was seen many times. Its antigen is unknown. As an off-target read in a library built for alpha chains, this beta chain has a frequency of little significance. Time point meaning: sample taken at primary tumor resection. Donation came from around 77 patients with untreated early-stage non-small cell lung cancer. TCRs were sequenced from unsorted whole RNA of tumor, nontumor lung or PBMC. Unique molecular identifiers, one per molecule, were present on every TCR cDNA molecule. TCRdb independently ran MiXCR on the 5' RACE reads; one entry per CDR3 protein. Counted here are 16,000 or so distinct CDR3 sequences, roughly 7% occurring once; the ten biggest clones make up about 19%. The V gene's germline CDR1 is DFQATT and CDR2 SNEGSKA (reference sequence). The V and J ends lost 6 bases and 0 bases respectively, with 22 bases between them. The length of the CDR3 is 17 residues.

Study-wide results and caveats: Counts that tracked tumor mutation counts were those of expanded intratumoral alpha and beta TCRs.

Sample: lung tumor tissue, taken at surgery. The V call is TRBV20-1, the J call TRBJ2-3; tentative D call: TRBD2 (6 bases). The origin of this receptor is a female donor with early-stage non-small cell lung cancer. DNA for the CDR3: TGCAGTGCCATCATTTTGGAGGGGAGTGGGAGCACAGATACGCAGTATTTT. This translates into CSAIILEGSGSTDTQYF.